Below, 22 T cell receptor beta chains from the same sample are listed, as sequenced in a study of cytomegalovirus exposure and HLA in healthy donors. The primer mix had 60 Vbeta and 13 Jbeta primers. This table comes from immunoSEQ multiplex PCR, and its TCRdb copy is limited to in-frame clones, with some not included. The data hold around 200,000 clones, with approximately 79% observed a single time. The source material was PBMCs. These receptors were taken from a middle-aged man in good health and CMV-seropositive.

The gene calls are TRBV10-2 and TRBJ2-1, with TRBD1 matching 8 bases. The CDR3 sequence is 15 residues long. V was pared by 2 bases and J by 7 bases, with 7 bases of the junction left unmatched. Germline-derived CDR1 and CDR2 are WSHSY and SAAADI. CDR3 nucleotide sequence: TGCGCCAGCAGTGAGGCCAGGGGGCGAAGGAATGAGCAGTTCTTC. Translated, it gives CASSEARGRRNEQFF.

The gene calls are TRBV9 and TRBJ1-4, with D possibly matching TRBD1 (6 bases). The CDR3 runs 14 residues. Germline-derived CDR1 and CDR2 are SGDLS and YYNGEE. Trimming took off 3 bases at V and 7 bases at J, with 13 bases between the two ends. CDR3: CASSAGTRSEKLFF. In nucleotides, the CDR3 is TGTGCCAGCAGCGCCGGGACAAGGAGTGAAAAACTGTTTTTT.

The gene calls are TRBV7-9 and TRBJ2-3; 7 bases line up with TRBD2. The CDR3 sequence is 13 residues long. Germline values: CDR1 SEHNR, CDR2 FQNEAQ (reference sequence). With V trimmed by 7 bases and J by 10 bases, 11 bases remained unmatched. The CDR3 DNA follows: TGTGCCAGCATCTCCCGGGGGGAGCATTCGCAGTATTTT. This sequence encodes CASISRGEHSQYF.

The chain employs TRBV6-6 and TRBJ2-7; maybe TRBD2 (5 bases). CDR3 length: 11 amino acids. The germline V gene encodes CDR1 MNHNY and CDR2 SVGAGI (reference sequence). V lost 9 bases, J lost 3 bases, and 9 bases lay in between. CDR3 amino acids: CASSENYEQYF. The CDR3, as DNA: TGTGCCAGTAGCGAAAACTACGAGCAGTACTTC.

Written as DNA, the CDR3 is TGTGCCAGCAGCGTAGTGGACAGCCCCCCAGATACGCAGTATTTT. The encoded protein is CASSVVDSPPDTQYF. This chain uses TRBV9 with TRBJ2-3; D possibly corresponds to TRBD1 (6 bases). The CDR3 has 15 amino acids. Trimming stripped 0 bases from V and 4 bases from J, with 12 bases between. Germline V lookup: CDR1 SGDLS, CDR2 YYNGEE.

This clone has a handful of counts. The rearrangement joins TRBV19 to TRBJ2-7; TRBD1 matches 7 bases. The germline V gene has CDR1 LNHDA and CDR2 SQIVND (reference sequence). CDR3 length: 11 residues. CDR3 sequence (DNA): TGTTCGGCAGGGGGATTTTACGAGCAGTACTTC. Translated, it gives CSAGGFYEQYF.

The count of this clone is one. The CDR3 DNA is TGTGCCAGCAGCTTCAGCGGAGATCAGCCCCAGCATTTT. Its protein is CASSFSGDQPQHF. The J gene is TRBJ1-5, the V gene TRBV7-2; no clear D gene. This CDR3 comprises 13 residues. Germline V lookup: CDR1 SGHTA, CDR2 FQGNSA. Trimming took off 3 bases at V and 5 bases at J, with 8 bases between the two ends.

The rearrangement uses TRBV7-2 and TRBJ2-7; D is perhaps TRBD2 (6 bases). The V end was cut by 5 bases, the J end by 5 bases, with 22 bases between. The CDR3 spans 16 residues. Germline assignment: CDR1 SGHTA and CDR2 FQGNSA. The CDR3 nucleotides are TGTGCCAGCAGCGCCCGGGACTTAGGAAGGTGGGACGAGCAGTACTTC. Protein sequence: CASSARDLGRWDEQYF.

The V gene is TRBV7-6, the J gene TRBJ2-5, with a tentative D call TRBD1 (6 bases). This CDR3 has 13 amino acids. Germline V CDR1 and CDR2: SGHVS, FNYEAQ. Deletions cut 5 bases from V and 3 bases from J, with 10 bases between. The CDR3 reads CASSRGQKETQYF. The CDR3, as DNA: TGTGCCAGCAGCCGGGGACAAAAAGAGACCCAGTACTTC.

This clone was seen a few times. The V gene is TRBV7-9, the J gene TRBJ1-3, with D uncertain. The V gene lost 5 bases and the J gene lost 9 bases, with 20 bases spanning the gap. Germline assignment: CDR1 SEHNR and CDR2 FQNEAQ (reference sequence). The CDR3 totals 15 residues. CDR3 bases: TGTGCCAGCAGCGAACCGGCAGGTGGCTTGGGCACCATATATTTT. It yields the protein CASSEPAGGLGTIYF.

J is TRBJ2-1 and V is TRBV10-3; 13 bases align to TRBD2. V shed 6 bases, J shed 4 bases, and the junction held 9 bases outside the gene matches. This CDR3 is built from 17 residues. Germline V gene data show CDR1 as ENHRY and CDR2 as SYGVKD. The CDR3 sequence is CAIRERLAGGRYNEQFF. In nucleotides, the CDR3 is TGTGCCATCAGAGAACGACTAGCGGGGGGCAGGTACAATGAGCAGTTCTTC.

In nucleotides, the CDR3 is TGCGCCAGCAGCCCGGTCGGGGATCTTCCTGGAAACACCATATATTTT. As protein: CASSPVGDLPGNTIYF. This chain joins TRBV5-1 and TRBJ1-3; no firm D call. Germline V lookup: CDR1 SGHRS, CDR2 YFSETQ. Trimming took 4 bases from V and 2 from J, leaving 16 bases between them. The CDR3 loop spans 16 amino acids.

This rearrangement joins TRBV7-6 to TRBJ2-5; maybe TRBD1 (6 bases). The CDR3 extends over 14 amino acids. Trimming shortened V by 4 bases and J by 5 bases, and 14 bases separated the two germline ends. The germline gives CDR1 SGHVS, CDR2 FNYEAQ. The CDR3: CASSSIQGLETQYF. DNA for the CDR3: TGTGCCAGCAGCTCCATACAGGGTCTGGAGACCCAGTACTTC.

This sequence joins TRBV27 and TRBJ2-4; 7 nucleotides match TRBD1. In germline, CDR1 is MNHEY, CDR2 SMNVEV (reference sequence). The CDR3 is made up of 14 amino acids. V was pared by 5 bases and J by 6 bases, with 7 bases of the junction left unmatched. The CDR3 loop is CASSPDRVGNIQYF. CDR3 DNA sequence: TGTGCCAGCAGTCCAGACAGGGTGGGAAACATTCAGTACTTC.

The V call is TRBV4-3, the J call TRBJ2-2; 10 bases match TRBD2. V was pared by 0 bases and J by 0 bases, with 4 bases of the junction left unmatched. This CDR3 is built from 18 residues. The germline CDR1 and CDR2 sequences are LGHNA and YSLEER. DNA for the CDR3: TGCGCCAGCAGCCAAGATCCTAGCGGGGGCGCGAACACCGGGGAGCTGTTTTTT. This codes for CASSQDPSGGANTGELFF.

The gene calls are TRBV7-9 and TRBJ2-5; 8 nucleotides match TRBD1. The J call may be faulty, since TRBJ2-7 better matches the DNA end. The CDR3 consists of 15 residues. The germline V gene has CDR1 SEHNR and CDR2 FQNEAQ (reference sequence). The CDR3 sequence is CASSLASGGPYEQYF. The CDR3 region has the DNA TGTGCCAGCAGCTTAGCCTCAGGGGGCCCCTACGAGCAGTACTTC.

CDR3 sequence (DNA): TGCGCCAGCAGCTTCCCCCACAGTCTCGAGCAGTACTTC. It codes for CASSFPHSLEQYF. The chain combines TRBV5-1 with TRBJ2-7, with unresolved D. The CDR3 sequence is 13 residues long. V lost 2 bases and J lost 6, with 12 bases in between. Germline CDR1 SGHRS, CDR2 YFSETQ.

The V gene is TRBV30, the J gene TRBJ1-2; 8 bases are shared with TRBD1. The CDR3 loop spans 12 amino acids. Unmatched junction bases numbered 1, after V lost 7 bases and J lost 0 bases. Looked up from germline, CDR1 is GTSNPN and CDR2 is SVGIG (reference sequence). Written as DNA, the CDR3 is TGTGCCTTGGACAGGGCTAACTATGGCTACACCTTC. Protein product: CALDRANYGYTF. Looking up the rest from reference TRBV30 and TRBJ1-2 gives the full variable domain: SQTIHQWPATLVQPVGSPLSLECTVEGTSNPNLYWYRQAAGRGLQLLFYSVGIGQISSEVPQNLSASRPQDRQFILSSKKLLLSDSGFYLCALDRANYGYTFGSGTRLTVV.

V usage is TRBV7-2 and J usage is TRBJ1-5; D is ambiguous. Per germline, CDR1 SGHTA and CDR2 FQGNSA. V lost 7 bases and J lost 4, with 14 bases in between. This CDR3 is built from 14 residues. The CDR3 here is CASTRGLPNQPQHF. CDR3 DNA sequence: TGTGCCAGCACCCGCGGGCTGCCGAATCAGCCCCAGCATTTT.

V and J are TRBV19 and TRBJ2-1, with 10 bases fitting TRBD2. Germline loops: CDR1 LNHDA, CDR2 SQIVND (reference sequence). V trimming: 2 bases; J trimming: 0 bases; junction bases outside the gene matches: 10. This CDR3 region has 19 residues. Here the CDR3 reads CASSISASGGRSSYNEQFF. The CDR3 DNA follows: TGTGCCAGTAGTATATCGGCTAGCGGGGGAAGAAGCTCCTACAATGAGCAGTTCTTC. The variable domain in full, with the rest retrieved from reference TRBV19 and TRBJ2-1, is DGGITQSPKYLFRKEGQNVTLSCEQNLNHDAMYWYRQDPGQGLRLIYYSQIVNDFQKGDIAEGYSVSREKKESFPLTVTSAQKNPTAFYLCASSISASGGRSSYNEQFFGPGTRLTVL.

The chain couples TRBV11-1 to TRBJ1-2; D unclear. This CDR3 is 17 amino acids long. V shed 0 bases and J shed 4 bases, with 18 bases lying between them. The germline V gene has CDR1 SGHAT and CDR2 FQDESV (reference sequence). CDR3 amino acids: CASSLAEDLGPLYGYTF. CDR3 coding DNA: TGTGCCAGCAGCTTAGCGGAGGATCTCGGGCCCCTCTATGGCTACACCTTC.

The chain combines TRBV9 with TRBJ1-6; 7 bases agree with TRBD1. After removal of 3 bases from V and 0 bases from J, the junction contained 9 bases not matched to a gene. CDR1 is SGDLS, CDR2 YYNGEE, per germline. CDR3 length: 18 residues. The CDR3, as DNA: TGTGCCAGCAGCGAGGGACCCCGGGACAGCTCCTATAATTCACCCCTCCACTTT. Its protein product is CASSEGPRDSSYNSPLHF. The whole variable domain, remainder taken from reference TRBV9 and TRBJ1-6, is DSGVTQTPKHLITATGQRVTLRCSPRSGDLSVYWYQQSLDQGLQFLIQYYNGEERAKGNILERFSAQQFPDLHSELNLSSLELGDSALYFCASSEGPRDSSYNSPLHFGNGTRLTVT.